Below, 21 T cell receptor beta chains from the same sample are listed, as sequenced in a study of CD8 T cells in ankylosing spondylitis. TCRdb re-analysed the 5' RACE reads in MiXCR, keeping a single row per CDR3 protein. Among some 140,000 distinct CDR3 sequences listed, 10% to 12% were seen once. Source material: blood, either unsorted or a sorted T cell fraction (not recorded which). These receptors were taken from a female donor with ankylosing spondylitis or in good health (not recorded which).

The genes are TRBV7-2 and TRBJ2-2, with D tentatively TRBD2 (6 bases). V was trimmed by 3 bases and J by 6 bases, leaving 14 bases between them. The length of the CDR3 is 15 residues. Germline V gives CDR1 SGHTA, CDR2 FQGNSA. In DNA form, the CDR3 reads TGTGCCAGCAGCTTCGGACCGCGGGGCCCCGGGGAGCTGTTTTTT. This gives the protein CASSFGPRGPGELFF.

This clonotype was picked up many times. The CDR3 loop is CASSFPSGNYNEQFF. In nucleotides, the CDR3 is TGTGCCAGCAGCTTCCCTAGCGGGAACTACAATGAGCAGTTCTTC. The chain is built from TRBV5-6 and TRBJ2-1, with 9 bases that match TRBD2. V shed 2 bases and J 3 bases; nucleotides not matched to a gene: 3. The CDR3 is 15 amino acids. Germline CDR1 reads SGHDT; CDR2 reads YYEEEE. Full variable domain (missing parts from reference TRBV5-6 and TRBJ2-1): DAGVTQSPTHLIKTRGQQVTLRCSPKSGHDTVSWYQQALGQGPQFIFQYYEEEERQRGNFPDRFSGHQFPNYSSELNVNALLLGDSALYLCASSFPSGNYNEQFFGPGTRLTVL.

The chain has TRBV5-5 and TRBJ2-5, with 12 bases identical to TRBD1. The CDR3 has 15 residues. Germline V gene lookup returns CDR1 SGHKS and CDR2 YYEKEE (reference sequence). V dropped 5 bases and J dropped 4; count of bases not matched to a gene: 6. The CDR3: CASSPGQGAGETQYF. DNA for the CDR3: TGTGCCAGCAGTCCGGGACAGGGGGCAGGAGAGACCCAGTACTTC.

This clonotype was detected ten times or more. This sequence joins TRBV7-9 and TRBJ2-1; weak D call: TRBD1 (6 bases). Germline lookup yields CDR1 SEHNR and CDR2 FQNEAQ (reference sequence). The CDR3 is 15 amino acids. Deletions cut 4 bases from V and 7 bases from J, with 17 bases between. The CDR3: CASSSTGALRNEQFF. The CDR3 DNA reads as TGTGCCAGCAGCTCGACAGGTGCCCTAAGAAATGAGCAGTTCTTC. The full variable domain, completed using reference TRBV7-9 and TRBJ2-1, is DTGVSQNPRHKITKRGQNVTFRCDPISEHNRLYWYRQTLGQGPEFLTYFQNEAQLEKSRLLSDRFSAERPKGSFSTLEIQRTEQGDSAMYLCASSSTGALRNEQFFGPGTRLTVL.

This clonotype was recorded at least ten times. V and J are TRBV20-1 and TRBJ1-5; D gene uncertain. CDR3 length equals 15 residues. The germline gives CDR1 DFQATT, CDR2 SNEGSKA (reference sequence). The V gene lost 0 bases and the J gene lost 4 bases, with 13 bases spanning the gap. DNA for the CDR3: TGCAGTGCTAGAGATCTGCTTTCGGGGAATCAGCCCCAGCATTTT. Residues: CSARDLLSGNQPQHF.

This clonotype was counted ten times or more. The chain links TRBV20-1 to TRBJ2-3, with 8 nucleotides matching TRBD2. Looked up from germline, CDR1 is DFQATT and CDR2 is SNEGSKA (reference sequence). This CDR3 contains 14 residues. V trimming: 5 bases; J trimming: 5 bases; junction bases outside the gene matches: 9. CDR3 residues: CSAPAGGAGDTQYF. In DNA form, the CDR3 reads TGCAGTGCTCCTGCGGGAGGTGCGGGAGATACGCAGTATTTT.

In this sample, this clonotype turned up many times. This chain joins TRBV7-9 and TRBJ2-5; D not certain. CDR1 is SEHNR, CDR2 FQNEAQ, per germline (reference sequence). Trimming removed 4 bases from V and 5 bases from J, with 14 bases in between. CDR3 size: 14 residues. The CDR3 protein is CASSSSTNGETQYF. CDR3 coding DNA: TGTGCCAGCAGCTCCTCGACGAATGGGGAGACCCAGTACTTC.

This clonotype was seen at least ten times. The chain uses TRBV20-1 and TRBJ1-5; a possible D gene is TRBD1 (5 bases). V lost 3 bases and J 7 bases, leaving 13 bases between the germline ends. CDR3 length: 13 amino acids. In germline, CDR1 is DFQATT, CDR2 SNEGSKA (reference sequence). The CDR3 DNA sequence: TGCAGTGCTAGGTCTTTTCAGGGCCAGCCCCAGCATTTT. Its protein product is CSARSFQGQPQHF.

Of note for this clonotype: A much larger clone is a single base away; this may be a read error. The chain carries TRBV7-6 and TRBJ1-3; D perhaps matches TRBD1 (6 bases). The germline V gene has CDR1 SGHVS and CDR2 FNYEAQ. The CDR3 has 16 residues. CDR3 bases: TGTGCCAACAGCTTATCGGGACATAGCTCTGGAAACACCATATATTTT. Protein sequence: CANSLSGHSSGNTIYF.

This clonotype was seen a few times. V is TRBV20-1 and J is TRBJ2-1; a possible D gene is TRBD2 (6 bases). This CDR3 comprises 14 residues. Germline values: CDR1 DFQATT, CDR2 SNEGSKA (reference sequence). The germline V and J ends were trimmed by 3 bases and 7 bases, with 16 bases remaining between them. DNA for the CDR3: TGCAGTGCTAGCCGCCTAGGAGGGCGTAATGAGCAGTTCTTC. Translating gives CSASRLGGRNEQFF.

Ten or more counts support this clonotype. The chain couples TRBV5-1 to TRBJ1-3; D call uncertain. Germline V gives CDR1 SGHRS, CDR2 YFSETQ. The CDR3 contains 16 residues. Trimming pared 4 bases from V and 0 bases from J, leaving 14 bases between. The CDR3 DNA reads as TGCGCCAGCAGCGAACAAGGACCGACCTCTGGAAACACCATATATTTT. Encoded protein: CASSEQGPTSGNTIYF.

In its sample, this clonotype was seen many times. V is TRBV20-1 and J is TRBJ1-2, with 9 bases aligning to TRBD1. Germline CDR1 reads DFQATT; CDR2 reads SNEGSKA (reference sequence). With 5 bases clipped from V and 4 bases from J, the junction kept 11 bases outside the gene matches. There are 15 residues in the CDR3. In DNA, the CDR3 is TGCAGTGCTCAGAGGGACAGGGACGAGGGCTATGGCTACACCTTC. Its protein is CSAQRDRDEGYGYTF.

This clonotype has at least ten counts. The V call is TRBV20-1, the J call TRBJ2-7, with D perhaps matching TRBD1 or TRBD2 (5 bases each). The V gene's germline CDR1 is DFQATT and CDR2 SNEGSKA (reference sequence). With 7 bases removed from V and 5 bases from J, the gap between germline ends came to 12 bases. There are 11 residues in the CDR3. CDR3 residues: CSGDEGDEQYF. Here the CDR3 DNA reads TGCAGTGGGGACGAGGGCGACGAGCAGTACTTC.

This clonotype appeared many times. The CDR3 loop is CASSQTSYEQYF. As DNA, the CDR3 is TGTGCCAGCAGCCAAACTTCCTACGAGCAGTACTTC. V and J are TRBV12-3 or TRBV12-4 and TRBJ2-7; the D is unclear. Trimming took 6 bases from V and 1 from J, leaving 7 bases between them. The CDR3 runs 12 residues.

To note about this clonotype: Its ends do not fully match the called genes, so a read error is possible. The rearrangement links TRBV5-1 to TRBJ2-4; 7 bases line up with TRBD2. Germline values: CDR1 SGHRS, CDR2 YFSETQ. CDR3 size: 15 residues. In DNA, the CDR3 is TGCGCCCGCAGCCCGTATGAAGGGAGGGGATCGGTTCAGTACTTC. Residues: CARSPYEGRGSVQYF. The full variable domain, in which reference TRBV5-1 and TRBJ2-4 provide the parts outside the CDR3, is KAGVTQTPRYLIKTRGQQVTLSCSPISGHRSVSWYQQTPGQGLQFLFEYFSETQRNKGNFPGRFSGRQFSNSRSEMNVSTLELGDSALYLCARSPYEGRGSVQYFGAGTRLSVL.

This clonotype has a handful of counts. A much larger clone sits a single nucleotide away, making a read error possible. The CDR3 region is CASSYSTLYGDTF. The CDR3 DNA reads TGTGCCAGCAGTTACTCGACCCTCTATGGCGACACCTTC. The V call is TRBV6-5, the J call TRBJ1-2; D remains unclear. Germline V CDR1 and CDR2: MNHEY, SVGAGI. The CDR3 has 13 amino acids.

This clonotype was seen repeatedly, ten times or more. The CDR3 loop is CASSRTSGRYEQYF. The CDR3 nucleotides are TGTGCCAGCAGTCGGACTAGCGGGAGGTACGAGCAGTACTTC. J is TRBJ2-7 and V is TRBV6-1; the match to TRBD2 covers 14 bases. This CDR3 has 14 residues. Germline-derived CDR1 and CDR2 are MNHNS and SASEGT. V lost 5 bases to trimming and J lost 4 bases; unmatched junction nucleotides: 1.

This clonotype was counted many times. This rearrangement joins TRBV20-1 to TRBJ2-1, with D perhaps assigned TRBD1 or TRBD2 (6 bases each). Germline V gives CDR1 DFQATT, CDR2 SNEGSKA (reference sequence). This CDR3 spans 14 amino acids. The germline V and J ends were trimmed by 6 bases and 5 bases, with 17 bases remaining between them. DNA of the CDR3: TGCAGTGCACCCCAGGGGAGGATCGACAATGAGCAGTTCTTC. Translated: CSAPQGRIDNEQFF.

This clonotype was seen repeatedly, ten times or more. The rearrangement joins TRBV20-1 to TRBJ1-1; D remains unclear. This CDR3 spans 13 amino acids. Trimming left V 2 bases short and J 7 bases short, with 14 bases between. Germline V lookup: CDR1 DFQATT, CDR2 SNEGSKA (reference sequence). The CDR3 coding sequence is TGCAGTGCTAGAAGGCCTGGGTACGATGAAGCTTTCTTT. Protein product: CSARRPGYDEAFF.

V is TRBV6-6 and J is TRBJ1-2; D possibly corresponds to TRBD1 (6 bases). CDR1 and CDR2 from the germline V gene are MNHNY and SVGAGI (reference sequence). Between the trimmed V and J ends, which lost 7 bases and 7 bases, there was a span of 16 bases. The length of the CDR3 is 13 residues. The DNA for the CDR3 is TGTGCCAGCACACCCGGGACATACTCTGGCTACACCTTC. It translates to CASTPGTYSGYTF.

This clonotype came up many times. J is TRBJ2-2 and V is TRBV9; 7 bases match TRBD2. The CDR3 sequence is 15 residues long. V was pared by 5 bases and J by 1 base, with 5 bases of the junction left unmatched. Germline values: CDR1 SGDLS, CDR2 YYNGEE. Here the CDR3 DNA reads TGTGCCAGCAGAGCCTGGGGGGGGAACACCGGGGAGCTGTTTTTT. It yields the protein CASRAWGGNTGELFF. The full variable domain, its missing parts supplied by reference TRBV9 and TRBJ2-2, is DSGVTQTPKHLITATGQRVTLRCSPRSGDLSVYWYQQSLDQGLQFLIQYYNGEERAKGNILERFSAQQFPDLHSELNLSSLELGDSALYFCASRAWGGNTGELFFGEGSRLTVL.